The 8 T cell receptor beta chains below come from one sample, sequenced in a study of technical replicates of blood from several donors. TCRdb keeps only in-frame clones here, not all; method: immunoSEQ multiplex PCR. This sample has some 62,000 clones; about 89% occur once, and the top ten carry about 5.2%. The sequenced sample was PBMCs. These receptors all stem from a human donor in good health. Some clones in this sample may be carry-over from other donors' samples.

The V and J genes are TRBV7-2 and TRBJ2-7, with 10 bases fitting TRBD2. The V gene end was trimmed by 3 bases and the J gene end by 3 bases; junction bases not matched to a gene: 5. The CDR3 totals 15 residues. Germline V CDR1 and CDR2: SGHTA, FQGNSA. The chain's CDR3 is CASSFSGGAYYEQYF. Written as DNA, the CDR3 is TGTGCCAGCAGCTTCAGCGGGGGGGCCTACTACGAGCAGTACTTC. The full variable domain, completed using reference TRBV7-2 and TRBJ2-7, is GAGVSQSPSNKVTEKGKDVELRCDPISGHTALYWYRQSLGQGLEFLIYFQGNSAPDKSGLPSDRFSAERTGGSVSTLTIQRTQQEDSAVYLCASSFSGGAYYEQYFGPGTRLTVT.

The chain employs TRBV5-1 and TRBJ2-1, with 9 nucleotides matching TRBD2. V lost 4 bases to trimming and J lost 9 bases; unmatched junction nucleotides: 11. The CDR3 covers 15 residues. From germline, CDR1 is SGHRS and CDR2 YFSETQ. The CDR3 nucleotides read TGCGCCAGCAGCCCCACGGCGGGAGGGTTCGGTGAGCAGTTCTTC. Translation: CASSPTAGGFGEQFF.

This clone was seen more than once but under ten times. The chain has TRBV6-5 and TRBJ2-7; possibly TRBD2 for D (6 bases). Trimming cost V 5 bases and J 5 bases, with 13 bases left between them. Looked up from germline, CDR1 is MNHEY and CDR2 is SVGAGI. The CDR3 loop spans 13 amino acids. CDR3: CASSRGAGNEQYF. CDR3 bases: TGTGCCAGCAGTCGCGGGGCCGGGAACGAGCAGTACTTC.

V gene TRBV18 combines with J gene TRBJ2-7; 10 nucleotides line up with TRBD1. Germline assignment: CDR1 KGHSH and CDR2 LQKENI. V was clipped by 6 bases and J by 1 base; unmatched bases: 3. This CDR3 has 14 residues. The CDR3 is CASSLGQGSYEQYF. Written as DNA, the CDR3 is TGTGCCAGCTCCCTGGGACAGGGGTCCTACGAGCAGTACTTC.

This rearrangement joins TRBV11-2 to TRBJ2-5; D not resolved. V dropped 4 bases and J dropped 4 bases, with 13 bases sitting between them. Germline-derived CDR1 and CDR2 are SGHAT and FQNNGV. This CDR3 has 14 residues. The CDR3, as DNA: TGTGCCAGCAGCTCTGAGGTGGTCCCAGAGACCCAGTACTTC. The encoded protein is CASSSEVVPETQYF.

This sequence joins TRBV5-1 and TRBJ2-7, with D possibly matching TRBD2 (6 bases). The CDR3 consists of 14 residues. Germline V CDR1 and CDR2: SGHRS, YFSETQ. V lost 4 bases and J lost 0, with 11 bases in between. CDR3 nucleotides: TGCGCCAGCAGCAGCCGGGAGTCCTCCTACGAGCAGTACTTC. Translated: CASSSRESSYEQYF.

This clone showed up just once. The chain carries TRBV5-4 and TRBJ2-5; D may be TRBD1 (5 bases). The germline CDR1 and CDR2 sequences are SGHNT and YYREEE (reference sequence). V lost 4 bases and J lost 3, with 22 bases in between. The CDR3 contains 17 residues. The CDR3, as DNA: TGTGCCAGCAGCCCCCCTAGGGGCAGGGATACGGAAGAGACCCAGTACTTC. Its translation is CASSPPRGRDTEETQYF.

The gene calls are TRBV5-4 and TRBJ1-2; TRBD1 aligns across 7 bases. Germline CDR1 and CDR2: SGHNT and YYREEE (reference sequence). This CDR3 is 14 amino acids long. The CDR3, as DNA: TGTACCCCAGGGGCAGGGGGGTATGGCTATGGCTACACCTTC. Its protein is CTPGAGGYGYGYTF.